The 23 T cell receptor beta chains listed next were all sequenced from one sample in a study of blood T cell repertoires in COVID-19. Libraries were prepared by immunoSEQ multiplex PCR; TCRdb keeps only in-frame clonotypes and omits some of them. Of a few hundred thousand clones listed, approximately 90% are singletons. Sequencing was carried out using peripheral blood. These receptors were taken from a woman in her forties or fifties with COVID-19, enrolled during active disease.

The CDR3 protein is CASSLGRDRLKNIQYF. The CDR3 DNA sequence: TGTGCCAGCAGCTTAGGCCGGGACAGGTTGAAAAACATTCAGTACTTC. The genes are TRBV11-2 and TRBJ2-4, with 8 positions matching TRBD1. J was trimmed by 4 bases and V by 1 base; bases with no gene match: 6. This CDR3 has 16 residues. Germline values: CDR1 SGHAT, CDR2 FQNNGV.

The chain carries TRBV5-6 and TRBJ2-3; D is unresolved. From germline, CDR1 is SGHDT and CDR2 YYEEEE. The CDR3 loop spans 17 amino acids. The germline V and J ends were trimmed by 4 bases and 2 bases, with 20 bases remaining between them. The CDR3 here is CASSPTATQKYTDTQYF. The CDR3 nucleotides are TGTGCCAGCAGCCCTACCGCCACCCAAAAGTACACAGATACGCAGTATTTT.

CDR3 sequence: CASRETGVTEAFF. CDR3 DNA sequence: TGTGCCAGCAGGGAGACAGGGGTCACTGAAGCTTTCTTT. This chain uses TRBV2 with TRBJ1-1; 8 bases agree with TRBD1. The germline V gene encodes CDR1 SNHLY and CDR2 FYNNEI. Trimming cost V 6 bases and J 4 bases; bases outside gene matches: 4. This CDR3 is built from 13 residues.

The chain combines TRBV19 with TRBJ1-3; 8 bases line up with TRBD1. Germline V gene sequence: CDR1 LNHDA, CDR2 SQIVND (reference sequence). This CDR3 is 15 amino acids long. The ends lost 4 bases at V and 4 bases at J; junction bases unmatched: 6. CDR3 nucleotides: TGTGCCAGTAGTAAAGAACAGGGGGTAGGAAACACCATATATTTT. Translated, it gives CASSKEQGVGNTIYF.

The genes are TRBV11-3 and TRBJ1-1; D is uncertain. The CDR3 is made up of 15 amino acids. V was trimmed by 1 base and J by 3 bases, leaving 12 bases between them. Germline V lookup: CDR1 SGHNT, CDR2 YENEEA. This chain's CDR3 is CASSLVSSGYTEAFF. For the CDR3, the DNA is TGTGCCAGCAGCTTAGTAAGTTCGGGTTACACTGAAGCTTTCTTT.

This clone showed up just once. The chain employs TRBV19 and TRBJ2-1; perhaps TRBD1 as D (6 bases). The CDR3 totals 17 residues. The germline gives CDR1 LNHDA, CDR2 SQIVND (reference sequence). Trimming removed 5 bases at V and 1 base at J, with 18 bases between. The CDR3 bases are TGTGCCAGTAGTTACCCTCCGACAGGCCTATCCTACAATGAGCAGTTCTTC. This encodes CASSYPPTGLSYNEQFF.

This clone was observed a handful of times. The chain links TRBV28 to TRBJ1-1; D gene uncertain. This CDR3 is built from 15 residues. Trimming took off 4 bases at V and 4 bases at J, with 16 bases between the two ends. Germline assignment: CDR1 MDHEN and CDR2 SYDVKM. The CDR3 here is CASSSAGLGFTEAFF. Here the CDR3 DNA reads TGTGCCAGCAGTTCAGCCGGACTCGGTTTCACTGAAGCTTTCTTT.

The chain employs TRBV10-2 and TRBJ2-2; D might be TRBD2 (6 bases). This CDR3 has 14 amino acids. Per germline, CDR1 WSHSY and CDR2 SAAADI. V was shortened by 7 bases and J by 4 bases, with 13 bases between the two germline ends. Written as DNA, the CDR3 is TGCGCCAGCAAGGCTAGCGCTGGCACCGGGGAGCTGTTTTTT. Translated, it gives CASKASAGTGELFF.

The chain links TRBV30 to TRBJ2-1, with TRBD1 identical over 12 bases. V trimming: 3 bases; J trimming: 7 bases; junction bases outside the gene matches: 7. Germline assignment: CDR1 GTSNPN and CDR2 SVGIG (reference sequence). The CDR3 spans 15 residues. CDR3 coding DNA: TGTGCCTGGAGCCTGGGACAGGGGGCTTGGAATGAGCAGTTCTTC. It translates to CAWSLGQGAWNEQFF.

The rearrangement joins TRBV6-4 to TRBJ2-1; TRBD2 aligns across 10 bases. The CDR3 loop spans 15 amino acids. Trimming at V came to 4 bases and at J to 8 bases, leaving 8 bases not matched to a gene. Germline V gene data show CDR1 as MRHNA and CDR2 as SNTAGT. Written as DNA, the CDR3 is TGTGCCAGCAGTGGGGGGCTAGCGGGAGCCTATGAGCAGTTCTTC. Residues: CASSGGLAGAYEQFF.

The J gene is TRBJ2-3, the V gene TRBV14; 7 bases map to TRBD2. This CDR3 region has 17 residues. Germline V gives CDR1 SGHDN, CDR2 FVKESK. The J segment lost 1 base and the V segment lost 0 bases, leaving 7 bases of the junction unmatched. The CDR3 coding sequence is TGTGCCAGCAGCCAAGAAGCGTGGGCGGGGGGCACAGATACGCAGTATTTT. Translation: CASSQEAWAGGTDTQYF.

The chain combines TRBV2 with TRBJ2-7; D is possibly TRBD1 (5 bases). Trimming removed 7 bases from V and 3 bases from J, with 22 bases in between. This CDR3 is 16 amino acids long. Germline values: CDR1 SNHLY, CDR2 FYNNEI. The CDR3 nucleotides read TGTGCCAGCACCCGGAAGGGGATGGACCCTGACTACGAGCAGTACTTC. It is translated as CASTRKGMDPDYEQYF.

The chain joins TRBV6-2 or TRBV6-3 to TRBJ2-2; perhaps TRBD2 as D (6 bases). Trimming took 7 bases from V and 1 from J, leaving 10 bases between them. The CDR3 length is 14 residues. The germline V gene has CDR1 MNHEY and CDR2 SVGEGT. CDR3 coding DNA: TGTGCCAGCATCCCGGGACTGAACACCGGGGAGCTGTTTTTT. It translates to CASIPGLNTGELFF.

The gene calls are TRBV9 and TRBJ1-2; perhaps TRBD1 as D (5 bases). The germline V and J ends were trimmed by 0 bases and 8 bases, with 14 bases remaining between them. Germline V gene data show CDR1 as SGDLS and CDR2 as YYNGEE. There are 14 residues in the CDR3. DNA for the CDR3: TGTGCCAGCAGCGTAGGGGGCCCGCTTAAAGGCTACACCTTC. Its protein product is CASSVGGPLKGYTF.

This clone was counted a few times. This chain connects TRBV24-1 to TRBJ1-2; D perhaps matches TRBD1 (6 bases). The CDR3 spans 15 residues. The V gene lost 9 bases and the J gene lost 2 bases, with 18 bases spanning the gap. Germline V lookup: CDR1 KGHDR, CDR2 SFDVKD. CDR3 loop: CATSYRDDVNYGYTF. CDR3 DNA: TGTGCCACCTCCTACAGGGACGACGTAAACTATGGCTACACCTTC.

The chain recombines TRBV5-1 with TRBJ2-3, with TRBD2 matching over 11 bases. The CDR3 sequence is 15 residues long. Germline V lookup: CDR1 SGHRS, CDR2 YFSETQ. With 6 bases clipped from V and 2 bases from J, the junction kept 5 bases outside the gene matches. CDR3 residues: CASTPTSGITDTQYF. The CDR3 region has the DNA TGCGCCAGCACCCCGACTAGCGGGATCACAGATACGCAGTATTTT.

CDR3 protein: CASSRTRAFDNEQFF. In DNA form, the CDR3 reads TGCGCCAGCAGCCGAACGAGGGCATTTGACAATGAGCAGTTCTTC. This sequence joins TRBV5-1 and TRBJ2-1, with D perhaps matching TRBD2 (5 bases). The CDR3 has 15 amino acids. V was shortened by 4 bases and J by 5 bases, with 16 bases between the two germline ends. Germline lookup yields CDR1 SGHRS and CDR2 YFSETQ.

This rearrangement joins TRBV7-3 to TRBJ2-1; 8 positions agree with TRBD2. Germline assignment: CDR1 SGHTA and CDR2 FQGTGA. The ends lost 3 bases at V and 7 bases at J; junction bases unmatched: 5. The CDR3 totals 14 residues. The CDR3 region has the DNA TGTGCCAGCAGCTTTATGGCGGGGGGAAATGAGCAGTTCTTC. It yields the protein CASSFMAGGNEQFF.

The table lists this clone with a count of one. The chain uses TRBV14 and TRBJ2-1; possible D gene TRBD2, 6 bases. The CDR3 runs 14 residues. Trimming pared 4 bases from V and 4 bases from J, leaving 11 bases between. CDR1 SGHDN and CDR2 FVKESK come from the germline V gene. CDR3 bases: TGTGCCAGCAGCCTCCGCGGGAATTACAATGAGCAGTTCTTC. Its translation: CASSLRGNYNEQFF.

The V call is TRBV5-1, the J call TRBJ2-3; TRBD2 matches 11 bases. With V trimmed by 4 bases and J by 3 bases, 1 base remained unmatched. There are 14 residues in the CDR3. Germline V gives CDR1 SGHRS, CDR2 YFSETQ. In DNA form, the CDR3 reads TGCGCCAGCAGCCCTAGCGGGAGGACAGATACGCAGTATTTT. Protein product: CASSPSGRTDTQYF.

The rearrangement uses TRBV7-9 and TRBJ1-1; tentatively, D is TRBD1 (5 bases). Per the germline V gene, CDR1 is SEHNR and CDR2 is FQNEAQ (reference sequence). Deletions cut 5 bases from V and 1 base from J, with 8 bases between. The CDR3 runs to 13 residues. Here the CDR3 reads CASSPQGNTEAFF. The CDR3 region has the DNA TGTGCCAGCAGCCCCCAGGGGAACACTGAAGCTTTCTTT. Full variable domain (outside the CDR3, taken from reference TRBV7-9 and TRBJ1-1): DTGVSQNPRHKITKRGQNVTFRCDPISEHNRLYWYRQTLGQGPEFLTYFQNEAQLEKSRLLSDRFSAERPKGSFSTLEIQRTEQGDSAMYLCASSPQGNTEAFFGQGTRLTVV.

The genes are TRBV5-1 and TRBJ1-1; TRBD1 matches 8 bases. This CDR3 spans 17 amino acids. J was trimmed by 0 bases and V by 4 bases; bases with no gene match: 11. The V gene's germline CDR1 is SGHRS and CDR2 YFSETQ. CDR3 in amino acids: CASSRGQGSSMNTEAFF. CDR3 nucleotide sequence: TGCGCCAGCAGCAGAGGACAGGGTTCTTCCATGAACACTGAAGCTTTCTTT.

CDR3 sequence (DNA): TGTGCCAGCAGCTTACAGGGGCATCAGCCCCAGCATTTT. Amino acid sequence: CASSLQGHQPQHF. The rearrangement uses TRBV7-2 and TRBJ1-5, with a weak D call TRBD1 (6 bases). The CDR3 extends over 13 amino acids. Trimming shortened V by 2 bases and J by 5 bases, and 7 bases separated the two germline ends. In germline, CDR1 is SGHTA, CDR2 FQGNSA.